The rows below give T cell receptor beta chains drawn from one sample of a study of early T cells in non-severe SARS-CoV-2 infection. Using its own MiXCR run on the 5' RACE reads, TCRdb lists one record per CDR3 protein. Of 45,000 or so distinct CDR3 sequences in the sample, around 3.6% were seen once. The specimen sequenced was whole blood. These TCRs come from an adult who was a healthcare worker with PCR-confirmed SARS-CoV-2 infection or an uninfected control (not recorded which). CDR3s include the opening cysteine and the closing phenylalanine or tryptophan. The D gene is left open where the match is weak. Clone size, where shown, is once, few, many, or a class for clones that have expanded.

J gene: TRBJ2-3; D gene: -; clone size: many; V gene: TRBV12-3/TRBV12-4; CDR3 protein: CASSSREDTQYF; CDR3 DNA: TGTGCCAGCAGTTCCAGGGAGGATACGCAGTATTTT
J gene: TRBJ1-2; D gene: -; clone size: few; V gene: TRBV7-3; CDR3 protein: CASSSGGGTNYGYTF; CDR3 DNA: TGTGCCAGCAGCTCCGGGGGAGGGACTAACTATGGCTACACCTTC
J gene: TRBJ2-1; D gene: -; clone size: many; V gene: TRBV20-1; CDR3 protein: CSASRDHEQFF; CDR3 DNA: TGCAGTGCTAGCAGGGACCATGAGCAGTTCTTC
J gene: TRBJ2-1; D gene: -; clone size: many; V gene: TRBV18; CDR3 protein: CASSPKPGVNEQFF; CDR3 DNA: TGTGCCAGCTCACCAAAGCCCGGGGTGAATGAGCAGTTCTTC
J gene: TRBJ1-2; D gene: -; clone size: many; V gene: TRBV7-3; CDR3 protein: CASSPDVRSGYTF; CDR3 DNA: TGTGCCAGCAGCCCAGACGTGCGGAGTGGCTACACCTTC
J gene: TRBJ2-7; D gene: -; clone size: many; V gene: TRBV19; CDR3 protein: CASSSYLGYEQYF; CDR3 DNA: TGTGCCAGTAGTAGCTACTTGGGCTACGAGCAGTACTTC
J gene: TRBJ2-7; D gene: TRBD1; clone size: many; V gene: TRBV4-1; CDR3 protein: CASSQEPDRAYEQYF; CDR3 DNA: TGCGCCAGCAGCCAAGAACCGGACAGGGCCTACGAGCAGTACTTC
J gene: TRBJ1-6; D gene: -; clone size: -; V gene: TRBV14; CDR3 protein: CASSQERGAGYNSPLHF; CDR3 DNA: TGTGCCAGCAGCCAAGAGCGGGGGGCGGGTTATAATTCACCCCTCCACTTT
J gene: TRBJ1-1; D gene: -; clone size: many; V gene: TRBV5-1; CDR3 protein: CASSLTGTLNTEAFF; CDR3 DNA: TGCGCCAGCAGCCTAACCGGGACACTGAACACTGAAGCTTTCTTT
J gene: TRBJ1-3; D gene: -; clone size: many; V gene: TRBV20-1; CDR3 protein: CSARDVSSGNTIYF; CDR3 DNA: TGCAGTGCTAGAGATGTAAGCTCTGGAAACACCATATATTTT
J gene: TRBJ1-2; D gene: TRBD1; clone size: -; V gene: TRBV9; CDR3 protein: CASREDRASGGYTF; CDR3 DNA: TGTGCCAGCAGAGAAGACAGGGCTTCGGGTGGCTACACCTTC
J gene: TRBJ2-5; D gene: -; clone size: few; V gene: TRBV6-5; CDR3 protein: CASSISAGDQETQYF; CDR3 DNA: TGTGCCAGCTCGATCAGCGCCGGCGACCAAGAGACCCAGTACTTC
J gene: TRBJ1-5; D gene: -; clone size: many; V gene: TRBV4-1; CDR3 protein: CASSPGTNPNQPQHF; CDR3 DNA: TGCGCCAGCAGCCCGGGGACGAACCCGAATCAGCCCCAGCATTTT
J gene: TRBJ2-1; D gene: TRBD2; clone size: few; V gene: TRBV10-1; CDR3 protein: CASSGGLAGNEQFF; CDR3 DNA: TGCGCCAGCAGTGGTGGACTAGCGGGTAATGAGCAGTTCTTC
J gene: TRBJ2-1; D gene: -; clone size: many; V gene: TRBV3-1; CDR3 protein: CASSQDRLQRANNEQFF; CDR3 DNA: TGTGCCAGCAGCCAAGATCGTCTACAGCGGGCCAACAATGAGCAGTTCTTC
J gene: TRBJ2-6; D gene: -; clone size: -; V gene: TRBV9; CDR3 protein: CASRTSGANVLTF; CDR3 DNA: TGTGCCAGCAGGACCTCTGGGGCCAACGTCCTGACTTTC
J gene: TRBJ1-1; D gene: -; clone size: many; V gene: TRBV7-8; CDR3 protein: CASSLGQPGAEAFF; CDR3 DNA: TGTGCCAGCAGCTTAGGGCAGCCGGGGGCTGAAGCTTTCTTT
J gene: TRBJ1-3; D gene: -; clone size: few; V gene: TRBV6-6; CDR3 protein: CASSSWASSGNTIYF; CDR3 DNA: TGTGCCAGCAGCTCCTGGGCAAGCTCTGGAAACACCATATATTTT
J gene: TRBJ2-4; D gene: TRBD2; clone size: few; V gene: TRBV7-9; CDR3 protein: CASSPNLWTSGKTENIQYF; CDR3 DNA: TGTGCCAGCAGCCCCAATCTGTGGACTAGCGGCAAAACTGAAAACATTCAGTACTTC
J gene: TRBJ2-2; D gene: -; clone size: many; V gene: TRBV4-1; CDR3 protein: CASSQQDLVATGELFF; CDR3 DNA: TGCGCCAGCAGCCAGCAAGATTTGGTAGCTACCGGGGAGCTGTTTTTT
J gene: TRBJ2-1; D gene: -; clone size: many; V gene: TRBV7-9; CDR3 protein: CASSIGPLSSYNEQFF; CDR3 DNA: TGTGCCAGCAGCATAGGACCCCTGAGCTCCTACAATGAGCAGTTCTTC
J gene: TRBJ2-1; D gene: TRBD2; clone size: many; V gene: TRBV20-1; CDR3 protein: CSARDPTGTSIYNEQFF; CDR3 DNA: TGCAGTGCTAGAGATCCGACCGGGACTAGCATCTACAATGAGCAGTTCTTC
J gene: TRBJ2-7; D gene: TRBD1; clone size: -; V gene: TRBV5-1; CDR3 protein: CASSSWDRGREQYF; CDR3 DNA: TGCGCCAGCAGCTCCTGGGACAGGGGGCGCGAGCAGTACTTC
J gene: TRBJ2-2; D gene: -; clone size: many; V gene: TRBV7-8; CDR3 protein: CASSPHGGAGELFF; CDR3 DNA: TGTGCCAGCAGCCCCCACGGGGGAGCCGGGGAGCTGTTTTTT
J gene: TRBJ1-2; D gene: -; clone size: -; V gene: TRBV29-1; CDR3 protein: CSVDRFNYGYTF; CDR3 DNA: TGCAGCGTTGACAGGTTTAACTATGGCTACACCTTC
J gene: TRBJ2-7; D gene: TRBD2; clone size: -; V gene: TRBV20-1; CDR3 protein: CSASRRTSGRYEQYF; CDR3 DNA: TGCAGTGCTAGCAGAAGGACTAGCGGGAGGTACGAGCAGTACTTC
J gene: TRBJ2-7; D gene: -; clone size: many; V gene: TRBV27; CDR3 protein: CASSQWGNEQYF; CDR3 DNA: TGTGCCAGCAGTCAATGGGGCAACGAGCAGTACTTC
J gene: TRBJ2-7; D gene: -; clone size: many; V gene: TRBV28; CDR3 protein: CASSSPGPYEQYF; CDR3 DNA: TGTGCCAGCAGTTCCCCAGGCCCCTACGAGCAGTACTTC
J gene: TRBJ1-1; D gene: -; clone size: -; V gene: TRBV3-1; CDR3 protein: CASSQEYRDTEAFF; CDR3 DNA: TGTGCCAGCAGCCAAGAATACAGGGACACTGAAGCTTTCTTT
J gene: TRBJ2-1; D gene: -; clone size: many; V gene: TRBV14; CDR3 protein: CASSQSREQFF; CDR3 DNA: TGTGCCAGCAGCCAATCGAGGGAGCAGTTCTTC
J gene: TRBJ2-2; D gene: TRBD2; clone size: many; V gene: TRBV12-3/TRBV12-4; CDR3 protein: CASSFGGRAVGELFF; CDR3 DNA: TGTGCCAGCAGTTTTGGCGGGAGGGCGGTCGGGGAGCTGTTTTTT
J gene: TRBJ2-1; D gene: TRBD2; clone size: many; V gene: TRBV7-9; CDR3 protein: CASSPSSGRAPYNEQFF; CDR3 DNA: TGTGCCAGCAGCCCGAGTAGCGGGAGGGCCCCCTACAATGAGCAGTTCTTC
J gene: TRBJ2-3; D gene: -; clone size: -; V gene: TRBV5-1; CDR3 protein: CASCRDGTDTQYF; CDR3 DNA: TGCGCCAGCTGCCGGGACGGCACAGATACGCAGTATTTT
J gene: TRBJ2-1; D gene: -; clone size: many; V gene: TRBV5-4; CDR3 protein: CASSLAQYEQFF; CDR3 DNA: TGTGCCAGCAGCTTGGCACAATATGAGCAGTTCTTC
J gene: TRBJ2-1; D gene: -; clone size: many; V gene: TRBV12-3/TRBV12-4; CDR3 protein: CASSLPGSYNEQFF; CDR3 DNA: TGTGCCAGCAGTTTACCTGGATCCTACAATGAGCAGTTCTTC
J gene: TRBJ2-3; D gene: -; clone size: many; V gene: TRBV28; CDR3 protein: CASRPTLDLLLGTDTQYF; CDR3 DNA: TGTGCCAGCAGGCCTACCTTAGATTTACTACTAGGAACAGATACGCAGTATTTT
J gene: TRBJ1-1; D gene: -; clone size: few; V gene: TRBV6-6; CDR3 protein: CASQTGIRGIPEAFF; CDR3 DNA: TGTGCCAGCCAGACAGGTATCCGGGGGATACCTGAAGCTTTCTTT
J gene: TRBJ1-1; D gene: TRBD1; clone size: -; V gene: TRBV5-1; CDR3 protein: CASSPGGQGLNTEAFF; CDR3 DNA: TGCGCCAGCAGCCCTGGGGGACAGGGCCTGAACACTGAAGCTTTCTTT
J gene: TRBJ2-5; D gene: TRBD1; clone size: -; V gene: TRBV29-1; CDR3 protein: CSVETDRAAEETQYF; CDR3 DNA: TGCAGCGTGGAAACTGACAGGGCGGCTGAAGAGACCCAGTACTTC
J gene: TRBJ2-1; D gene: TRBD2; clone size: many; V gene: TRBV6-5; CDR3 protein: CASSPFRGGLYNEQFF; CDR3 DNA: TGTGCCAGCAGTCCTTTCCGGGGGGGCCTCTACAATGAGCAGTTCTTC
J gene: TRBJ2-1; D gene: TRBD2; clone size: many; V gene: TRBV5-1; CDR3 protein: CASSLGEGRYNEQFF; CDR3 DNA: TGCGCCAGCAGCCTTGGGGAGGGAAGATACAATGAGCAGTTCTTC
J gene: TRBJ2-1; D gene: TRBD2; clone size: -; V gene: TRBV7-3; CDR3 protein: CASNWTSGYYNEQFF; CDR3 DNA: TGTGCCAGCAACTGGACTAGCGGGTACTACAATGAGCAGTTCTTC
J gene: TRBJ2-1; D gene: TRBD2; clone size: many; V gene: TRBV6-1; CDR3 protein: CASSWGRREGLNEQFF; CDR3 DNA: TGTGCCAGCAGCTGGGGGAGGCGGGAGGGCCTTAATGAGCAGTTCTTC
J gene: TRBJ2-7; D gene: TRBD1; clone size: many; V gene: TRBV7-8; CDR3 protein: CASSSRDRGHEQYF; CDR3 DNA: TGTGCCAGCAGCTCCCGGGACAGGGGCCACGAGCAGTACTTC
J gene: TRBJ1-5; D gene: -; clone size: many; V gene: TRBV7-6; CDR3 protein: CASSLEINQPQHF; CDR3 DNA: TGTGCCAGCAGCTTAGAGATAAATCAGCCCCAGCATTTT
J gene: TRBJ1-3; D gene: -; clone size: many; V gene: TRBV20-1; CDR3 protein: CSAPVRSLGGNTIYF; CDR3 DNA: TGCAGTGCCCCAGTCAGGTCCCTGGGGGGAAACACCATATATTTT
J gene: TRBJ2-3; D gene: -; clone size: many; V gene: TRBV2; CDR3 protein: CASSDQGSSTDTQYF; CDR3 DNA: TGTGCCAGCAGTGACCAGGGATCTAGCACAGATACGCAGTATTTT
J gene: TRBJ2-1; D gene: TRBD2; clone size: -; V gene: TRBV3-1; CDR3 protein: CASSQDGTSGGLNEQFF; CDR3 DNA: TGTGCCAGCAGCCAAGATGGCACTAGCGGGGGTTTAAATGAGCAGTTCTTC
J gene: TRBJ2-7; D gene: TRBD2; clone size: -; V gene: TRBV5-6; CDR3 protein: CASSWTSGWSYEQYF; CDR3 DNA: TGTGCCAGCAGCTGGACTAGCGGCTGGTCCTACGAGCAGTACTTC
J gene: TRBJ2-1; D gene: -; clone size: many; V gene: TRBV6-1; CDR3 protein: CASSAMADSKFF; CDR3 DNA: TGTGCCAGCAGCGCCATGGCTGATTCTAAGTTCTTC
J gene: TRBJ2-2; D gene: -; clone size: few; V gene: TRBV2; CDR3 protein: CVSSDEGLNTGELFF; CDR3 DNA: TGTGTCAGCAGTGACGAGGGGCTTAACACCGGGGAGCTGTTTTTT
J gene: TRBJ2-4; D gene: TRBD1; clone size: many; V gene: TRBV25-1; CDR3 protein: CASSGRTGEAKNIQYF; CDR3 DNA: TGTGCCAGCAGTGGACGGACAGGGGAGGCCAAAAACATTCAGTACTTC
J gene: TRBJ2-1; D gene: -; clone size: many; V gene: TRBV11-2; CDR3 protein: CASSLDRATILNEQFF; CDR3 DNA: TGTGCCAGCAGCTTAGATAGGGCCACTATACTCAATGAGCAGTTCTTC
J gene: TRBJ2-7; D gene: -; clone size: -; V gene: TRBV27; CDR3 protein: CASSPWGTVSYEQYF; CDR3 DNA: TGTGCCAGCAGTCCCTGGGGGACTGTATCCTACGAGCAGTACTTC
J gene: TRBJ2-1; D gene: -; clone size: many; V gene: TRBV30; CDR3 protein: CAWSAGLEQFF; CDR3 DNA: TGTGCCTGGAGTGCGGGACTGGAGCAGTTCTTC